Each of the 27 T cell receptor beta chains below was sequenced from the same sample in a study of molecular identifiers for immune sequencing clone quantification. TCRdb independently ran MiXCR on the PCR reads; one entry per CDR3 protein. This sample has some 320,000 distinct CDR3 sequences; over 20% occur once, and the top ten carry 0.81%. The specimen sequenced was naive CD8+ T cells from blood, with Jurkat cell RNA spiked in. Subset described: FACS-sorted CD8+CD4-CCR7+CD45RA+ naive T cells. The receptors come from a human donor in good health. Some libraries in this study had Jurkat cell RNA spiked in.

As concerns this clonotype: This clone may be a read error of a much larger clone one base away. This chain uses TRBV6-6 with TRBJ2-1, with a tentative D call TRBD1 (5 bases). V was shortened by 1 base and J by 12 bases, with 19 bases between the two germline ends. Germline CDR1 reads MNHNY; CDR2 reads SVGAGI (reference sequence). This CDR3 contains 15 residues. DNA of the CDR3: TGTGCCAGCAGTTACTTGGGGCAGCTACAGGAAGGGCAGTTCTTC. It codes for CASSYLGQLQEGQFF.

This clonotype was observed many times. J is TRBJ2-5 and V is TRBV28; 8 bases line up with TRBD1. The V gene end was trimmed by 5 bases and the J gene end by 4 bases; junction bases not matched to a gene: 9. The length of the CDR3 is 15 residues. Germline lookup yields CDR1 MDHEN and CDR2 SYDVKM. The CDR3 is CASSATSGGGETQYF. CDR3 bases: TGTGCCAGCAGTGCCACCTCAGGGGGCGGAGAGACCCAGTACTTC.

This clonotype was found a few times. The genes are TRBV27 and TRBJ2-7; D gene unclear. Trimming removed 3 bases from V and 3 bases from J, with 9 bases in between. CDR1 MNHEY and CDR2 SMNVEV come from the germline V gene (reference sequence). There are 13 residues in the CDR3. The CDR3 sequence: CASSFGLHYEQYF. CDR3 coding DNA: TGTGCCAGCAGTTTCGGGCTGCACTACGAGCAGTACTTC.

Ten or more counts support this clonotype. The chain joins TRBV4-3 to TRBJ2-7; possibly TRBD2 for D (6 bases). The ends were cut back, 4 bases at V and 6 bases at J, with 13 bases in the middle. The germline gives CDR1 LGHNA, CDR2 YSLEER. The CDR3 consists of 13 residues. For the CDR3, the DNA is TGCGCCAGCAGCCGCCGACTAGTCTCCGAGCAGTACTTC. Translating gives CASSRRLVSEQYF.

There are many counts of this clonotype. This rearrangement joins TRBV20-1 to TRBJ1-1, with a weak D call TRBD1 (5 bases). The CDR3 extends over 17 amino acids. Germline CDR1 and CDR2: DFQATT and SNEGSKA (reference sequence). Trimming took off 0 bases at V and 4 bases at J, with 21 bases between the two ends. The CDR3: CSARDRQRGVYATEAFF. Written as DNA, the CDR3 is TGCAGTGCTAGAGATCGACAGCGAGGGGTTTATGCCACTGAAGCTTTCTTT.

This clonotype has ten or more counts. CDR3 sequence reads: CAWSVAGHPHNEQFF. As DNA, the CDR3 is TGTGCCTGGAGTGTAGCAGGGCACCCCCACAATGAGCAGTTCTTC. The chain couples TRBV30 to TRBJ2-1; tentatively, D is TRBD1 (5 bases). With 0 bases removed from V and 5 bases from J, the gap between germline ends came to 14 bases. Germline CDR1 and CDR2: GTSNPN and SVGIG (reference sequence). The CDR3 covers 15 residues.

This clonotype was recorded a few times. CDR3 sequence reads: CASSFTGGNEQFF. CDR3 sequence (DNA): TGTGCCAGCAGTTTCACAGGGGGCAATGAGCAGTTCTTC. The chain recombines TRBV6-5 with TRBJ2-1; 8 bases align to TRBD1. CDR1 is MNHEY and CDR2 is SVGAGI in the germline V gene. This CDR3 comprises 13 residues. After removal of 4 bases from V and 6 bases from J, the junction contained 2 bases not matched to a gene.

This clonotype was seen at least ten times. The genes are TRBV13 and TRBJ2-4; 7 bases agree with TRBD2. The CDR3 is made up of 15 amino acids. Losses at the gene ends were 4 bases for V and 0 bases for J; bases not matched to a gene: 3. CDR1 and CDR2 from the germline V gene are PRHDT and FYEKMQ (reference sequence). The CDR3 loop is CASSSRGIAKNIQYF. The CDR3 coding sequence is TGTGCCAGCAGCTCGCGGGGGATAGCCAAAAACATTCAGTACTTC.

This clonotype was detected many times. The chain carries TRBV3-1 and TRBJ1-1; D uncertain. CDR1 is LGHDT, CDR2 YNNKEL, per germline (reference sequence). This CDR3 is 15 amino acids long. V shed 4 bases and J shed 1 base, with 13 bases lying between them. The CDR3 coding sequence is TGTGCCAGCAGCCCCCGGTGGAGTGAGAACACTGAAGCTTTCTTT. As protein: CASSPRWSENTEAFF.

Regarding this clonotype: No conserved phenylalanine or tryptophan ends this CDR3, so it is likely a read error. This chain joins TRBV4-3 and TRBJ2-4; 12 nucleotides match TRBD2. Germline trimming cut 0 bases from V and 1 base from J; bases unmatched to any gene: 7. Germline CDR1 is LGHNA and CDR2 is YSLEER. The CDR3 runs to 19 residues. The CDR3 loop is CASSQEETSGRLAKNIQYS. Here the CDR3 DNA reads TGCGCCAGCAGCCAAGAAGAGACTAGCGGGAGATTGGCCAAAAACATTCAGTACTCC.

The table lists this clonotype with many counts. This chain links TRBV4-3 with TRBJ2-7; D unresolved. Trimming took off 0 bases at V and 0 bases at J, with 9 bases between the two ends. CDR1 is LGHNA, CDR2 YSLEER, per germline. CDR3 size: 15 residues. The CDR3 protein is CASSQEMGSSYEQYF. CDR3 in DNA: TGCGCCAGCAGCCAAGAGATGGGCAGCTCCTACGAGCAGTACTTC.

The J gene is TRBJ2-7, the V gene TRBV12-3 or TRBV12-4; a weak D match, TRBD2 (6 bases). Trimming removed 7 bases from V and 0 bases from J, with 13 bases in between. The CDR3 runs 14 residues. CDR3 protein: CASTVGGNSYEQYF. The CDR3 nucleotides read TGTGCCAGCACCGTGGGGGGAAACTCCTACGAGCAGTACTTC.

The sample holds many counts of this clonotype. V is TRBV7-9 and J is TRBJ1-1; D is unresolved. The V end lost 0 bases, the J end lost 1 base, and 12 bases lay between the germline ends. Germline assignment: CDR1 SEHNR and CDR2 FQNEAQ (reference sequence). This CDR3 contains 16 residues. Here the CDR3 reads CASSLAVGSRNTEAFF. As DNA, the CDR3 is TGTGCCAGCAGCTTAGCGGTGGGGAGTAGGAACACTGAAGCTTTCTTT.

This clonotype was detected many times. The chain recombines TRBV7-9 with TRBJ2-5; no clear D. This CDR3 region has 12 residues. Germline V CDR1 and CDR2: SEHNR, FQNEAQ (reference sequence). Trimming took off 5 bases at V and 3 bases at J, with 7 bases between the two ends. The CDR3 nucleotides read TGTGCCAGCAGCCCCTTCGAAGAGACCCAGTACTTC. Translating it yields CASSPFEETQYF.

The CDR3 sequence is CASSPRTGTGVNTIYF. The DNA of the CDR3 is TGTGCCAGCAGCCCCCGAACTGGGACAGGGGTTAACACCATATATTTT. J is TRBJ1-3 and V is TRBV7-9, with TRBD1 matching over 10 bases. V lost 5 bases and J lost 7; bases outside the gene matches: 11. This CDR3 comprises 16 residues. Germline values: CDR1 SEHNR, CDR2 FQNEAQ (reference sequence).

This clonotype was counted ten times or more. The chain couples TRBV12-3 or TRBV12-4 to TRBJ1-1; no firm D call. The ends were cut back, 9 bases at V and 2 bases at J, with 16 bases in the middle. The length of the CDR3 is 14 residues. The CDR3 sequence is CASLGGQSNTEAFF. The CDR3, as DNA: TGTGCCAGTCTCGGAGGGCAGAGCAACACTGAAGCTTTCTTT.

This chain joins TRBV4-3 and TRBJ2-5; weak D call: TRBD2 (6 bases). CDR1 LGHNA and CDR2 YSLEER come from the germline V gene. Trimming took off 0 bases at V and 2 bases at J, with 13 bases between the two ends. The CDR3 has 16 amino acids. CDR3 in DNA: TGCGCCAGCAGCCAAGATCCCGCCGGGACTCAAGAGACCCAGTACTTC. Its protein is CASSQDPAGTQETQYF.

This clonotype has just one count. A much bigger clone sits one base away, suggesting this may be a read error. The CDR3 carries no conserved terminal phenylalanine or tryptophan, so it likely arises from a read error. J is TRBJ2-1 and V is TRBV18; 9 positions match TRBD1. This CDR3 has 17 residues. The ends lost 2 bases at V and 2 bases at J; junction bases unmatched: 7. The germline CDR1 and CDR2 sequences are KGHSH and LQKENI. CDR3: CASSPTGQGLTYNEQFL. The CDR3 DNA follows: TGTGCCAGCTCACCAACCGGACAGGGGTTGACCTACAATGAGCAGTTCCTC.

This clonotype was found many times. The V gene is TRBV6-2 or TRBV6-3, the J gene TRBJ1-1; no firm D call. There are 12 residues in the CDR3. Trimming left V 5 bases short and J 6 bases short, with 10 bases between. CDR1 is MNHEY, CDR2 SVGEGT, per germline. The CDR3 reads CASSNLYSEAFF. In DNA form, the CDR3 reads TGTGCCAGCAGTAATTTGTATTCTGAAGCTTTCTTT.

On this clonotype: With a much larger clone just one base away, this may be a read error. The chain carries TRBV11-2 and TRBJ2-3, with a possible D match to TRBD2 (6 bases). Trimming stripped 3 bases from V and 0 bases from J, with 13 bases between. The CDR3 covers 16 residues. Germline CDR1 reads SGHAT; CDR2 reads FQNNGV. The CDR3 spells CASSFPLAPSTDTQYF. CDR3 sequence (DNA): TGTGCCAGCAGCTTCCCGCTAGCGCCGAGCACAGATACGCAGTATTTT. The full variable domain, rest sourced from reference TRBV11-2 and TRBJ2-3, is EAGVAQSPRYKIIEKRQSVAFWCNPISGHATLYWYQQILGQGPKLLIQFQNNGVVDDSQLPKDRFSAERLKGVDSTLKIQPAKLEDSAVYLCASSFPLAPSTDTQYFGPGTRLTVL.

In regard to this clonotype: An end of the junction differs from the germline gene, which may be a read error. The V call is TRBV13, the J call TRBJ1-4, with D perhaps TRBD1 (6 bases). The germline V gene has CDR1 PRHDT and CDR2 FYEKMQ (reference sequence). The CDR3 totals 14 residues. The CDR3 coding sequence is TGTGCCGGCAGCAGCCGTGGGGGCGGTGAAAAACTGTTTTTT. It encodes CAGSSRGGGEKLFF.

This clonotype was seen many times. J is TRBJ2-7 and V is TRBV5-5; D ambiguous. Trimming took 4 bases from V and 1 from J, leaving 9 bases between them. CDR1 and CDR2 from the germline V gene are SGHKS and YYEKEE (reference sequence). CDR3 length: 13 residues. For the CDR3, the DNA is TGTGCCAGCAGCGCCACGTGGTCCTACGAGCAGTACTTC. Amino acids: CASSATWSYEQYF. The full variable domain, in which reference TRBV5-5 and TRBJ2-7 provide the parts outside the CDR3, is DAGVTQSPTHLIKTRGQQVTLRCSPISGHKSVSWYQQVLGQGPQFIFQYYEKEERGRGNFPDRFSARQFPNYSSELNVNALLLGDSALYLCASSATWSYEQYFGPGTRLTVT.

This clonotype appeared many times. The rearrangement joins TRBV25-1 to TRBJ2-7; D gene uncertain. Germline V lookup: CDR1 MGHDK, CDR2 SYGVNS. This CDR3 comprises 11 residues. V dropped 2 bases and J dropped 3 bases, with 2 bases sitting between them. The CDR3 spells CASSEVYEQYF. CDR3 sequence (DNA): TGTGCCAGCAGTGAAGTCTACGAGCAGTACTTC.

The table lists this clonotype with a few counts. DNA for the CDR3: TGCAGTGCTCCGTGGATGTACGAGCAGTACTTC. Amino acid sequence: CSAPWMYEQYF. The rearrangement joins TRBV20-1 to TRBJ2-7; D not resolved. Germline CDR1 is DFQATT and CDR2 is SNEGSKA (reference sequence). The CDR3 spans 11 residues. Trimming stripped 5 bases from V and 4 bases from J, with 9 bases between.

At least ten counts were recorded for this clonotype. The rearrangement joins TRBV24-1 to TRBJ2-5; unclear D gene. Germline lookup yields CDR1 KGHDR and CDR2 SFDVKD. The CDR3 is 14 residues long. Trimming left V 4 bases short and J 1 base short, with 9 bases between. The DNA for the CDR3 is TGTGCCACCAGTGACCTGGACGGCCAAGAGACCCAGTACTTC. It translates to CATSDLDGQETQYF.

This clonotype was seen many times. The chain carries TRBV28 and TRBJ2-5; 9 nucleotides match TRBD2. The CDR3 has 15 amino acids. Unmatched junction bases numbered 6, after V lost 5 bases and J lost 2 bases. The germline CDR1 and CDR2 sequences are MDHEN and SYDVKM. The CDR3 sequence is CASSLAAGGQETQYF. The CDR3 nucleotides read TGTGCCAGCAGTCTGGCTGCGGGAGGGCAAGAGACCCAGTACTTC.

This clonotype was observed a few times. The chain links TRBV6-2 or TRBV6-3 to TRBJ2-5; D gene ambiguous. Between the trimmed V and J ends, which lost 7 bases and 5 bases, there was a span of 14 bases. Germline loops: CDR1 MNHEY, CDR2 SVGEGT. This CDR3 has 13 residues. The chain's CDR3 is CASIGPFSETQYF. DNA for the CDR3: TGTGCCAGCATTGGACCCTTCTCCGAGACCCAGTACTTC.